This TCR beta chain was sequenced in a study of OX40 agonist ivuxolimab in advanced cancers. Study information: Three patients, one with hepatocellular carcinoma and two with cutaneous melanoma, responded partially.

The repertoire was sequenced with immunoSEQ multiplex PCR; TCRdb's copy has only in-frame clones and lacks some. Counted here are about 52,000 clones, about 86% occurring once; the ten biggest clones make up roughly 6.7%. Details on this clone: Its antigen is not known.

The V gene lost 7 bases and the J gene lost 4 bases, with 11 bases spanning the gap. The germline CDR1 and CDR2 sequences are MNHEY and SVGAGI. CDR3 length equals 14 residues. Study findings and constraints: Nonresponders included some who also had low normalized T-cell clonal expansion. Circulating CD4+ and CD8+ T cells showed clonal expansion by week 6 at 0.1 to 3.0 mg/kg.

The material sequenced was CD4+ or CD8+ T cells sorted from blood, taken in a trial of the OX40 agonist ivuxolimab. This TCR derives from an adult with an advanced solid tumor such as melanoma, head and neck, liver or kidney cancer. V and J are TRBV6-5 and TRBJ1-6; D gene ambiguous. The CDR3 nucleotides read TGTGCCAGCAACCCCGACCGATATAATTCACCCCTCCACTTT. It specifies CASNPDRYNSPLHF.